The T cell receptor beta chain described here comes from a study of Graves' ophthalmopathy and Graves' hyperthyroidism. The germline V and J ends were trimmed by 0 bases and 7 bases, with 9 bases remaining between them. The CDR3 loop spans 13 amino acids. CDR1 and CDR2 (germline): LNHNV, YYDKDF (reference sequence). The study amplified TCR beta CDR3 regions using RNA transcripts. First-round RT-PCR relied on HTBI primers, and a second-round multiplex PCR came next. TCRdb processed the multiplex PCR reads anew with MiXCR; each CDR3 protein has one entry. The top ten hold roughly 3% of the sample, which has hundreds of thousands of distinct CDR3 sequences, around 21% seen once.

The sequence came from a young woman with stable Graves' hyperthyroidism. Sequenced input: peripheral blood. The chain employs TRBV15 and TRBJ1-1; D gene uncertain. The CDR3: CATSRDRGVEAFF. CDR3 in DNA: TGTGCCACCAGCAGAGATCGCGGGGTTGAAGCTTTCTTT.